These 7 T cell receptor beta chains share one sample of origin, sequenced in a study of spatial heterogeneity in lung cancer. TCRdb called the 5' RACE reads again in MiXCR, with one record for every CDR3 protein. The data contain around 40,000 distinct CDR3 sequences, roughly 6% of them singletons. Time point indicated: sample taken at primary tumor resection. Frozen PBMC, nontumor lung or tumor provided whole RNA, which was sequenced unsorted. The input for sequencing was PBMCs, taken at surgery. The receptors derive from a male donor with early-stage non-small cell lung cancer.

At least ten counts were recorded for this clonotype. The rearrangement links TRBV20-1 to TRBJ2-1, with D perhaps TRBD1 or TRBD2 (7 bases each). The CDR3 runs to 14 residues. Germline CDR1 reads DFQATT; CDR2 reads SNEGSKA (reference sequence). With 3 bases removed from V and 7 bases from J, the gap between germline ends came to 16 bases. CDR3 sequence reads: CSASRGGASNEQFF. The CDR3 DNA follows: TGCAGTGCTAGCAGGGGGGGGGCAAGTAATGAGCAGTTCTTC.

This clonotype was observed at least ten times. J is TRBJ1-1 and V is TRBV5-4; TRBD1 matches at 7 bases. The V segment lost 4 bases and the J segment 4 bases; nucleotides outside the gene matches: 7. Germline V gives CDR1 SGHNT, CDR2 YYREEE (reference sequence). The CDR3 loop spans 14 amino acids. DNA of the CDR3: TGTGCCAGCAGCCCACCGACAGGGAGCACTGAAGCTTTCTTT. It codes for CASSPPTGSTEAFF.

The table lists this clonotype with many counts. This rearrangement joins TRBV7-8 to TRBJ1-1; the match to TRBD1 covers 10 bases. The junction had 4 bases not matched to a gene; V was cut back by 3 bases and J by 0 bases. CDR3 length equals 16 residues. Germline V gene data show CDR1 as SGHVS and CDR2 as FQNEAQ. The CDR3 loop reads CASSLTGGPLNTEAFF. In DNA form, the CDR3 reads TGTGCCAGCAGCTTGACAGGGGGCCCGTTGAACACTGAAGCTTTCTTT.

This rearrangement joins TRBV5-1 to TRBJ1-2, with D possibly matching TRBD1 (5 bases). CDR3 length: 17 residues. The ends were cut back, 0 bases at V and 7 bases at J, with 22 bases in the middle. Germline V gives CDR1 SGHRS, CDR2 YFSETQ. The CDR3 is CASSLAQGPKRGAGYTF. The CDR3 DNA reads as TGCGCCAGCAGCTTGGCGCAGGGCCCAAAAAGGGGAGCTGGCTACACCTTC.

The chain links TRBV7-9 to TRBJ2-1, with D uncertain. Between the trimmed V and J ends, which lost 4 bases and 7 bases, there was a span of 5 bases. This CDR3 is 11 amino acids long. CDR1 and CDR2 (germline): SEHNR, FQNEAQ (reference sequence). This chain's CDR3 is CASSWGNEQFF. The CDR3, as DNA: TGTGCCAGCAGCTGGGGTAATGAGCAGTTCTTC.

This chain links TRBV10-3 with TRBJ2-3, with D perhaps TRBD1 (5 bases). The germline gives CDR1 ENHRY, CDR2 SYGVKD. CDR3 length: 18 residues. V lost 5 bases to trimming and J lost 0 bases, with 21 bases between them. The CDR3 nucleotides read TGTGCCATCAGTTTAGGACACGGAGTCTTTTCTAGCACAGATACGCAGTATTTT. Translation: CAISLGHGVFSSTDTQYF.

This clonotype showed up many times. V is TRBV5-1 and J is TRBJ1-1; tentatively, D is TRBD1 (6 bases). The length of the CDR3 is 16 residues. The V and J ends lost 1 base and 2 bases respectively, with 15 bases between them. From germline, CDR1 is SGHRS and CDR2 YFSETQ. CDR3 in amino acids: CASSLKGTGTNTEAFF. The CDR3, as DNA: TGCGCCAGCAGCTTGAAAGGAACAGGGACCAACACTGAAGCTTTCTTT. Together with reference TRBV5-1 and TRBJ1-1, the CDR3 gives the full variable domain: KAGVTQTPRYLIKTRGQQVTLSCSPISGHRSVSWYQQTPGQGLQFLFEYFSETQRNKGNFPGRFSGRQFSNSRSEMNVSTLELGDSALYLCASSLKGTGTNTEAFFGQGTRLTVV.